Below, 6 T cell receptor beta chains from the same sample are listed, as sequenced in a study of control samples from healthy donors and cancer patients. TCRdb's table, derived via immunoSEQ multiplex PCR, lists solely in-frame clones and lacks some. The sample holds about 170,000 clones, 85% to 95% seen once. The sample taken for sequencing was blood. These receptors all stem from a woman younger than 30 in good health.

The chain uses TRBV7-2 and TRBJ2-1, with 7 bases that match TRBD1. CDR3 length equals 13 residues. V dropped 6 bases and J dropped 9; count of bases not matched to a gene: 8. Germline V lookup: CDR1 SGHTA, CDR2 FQGNSA. CDR3 DNA: TGTGCCAGCAGACTCACAGGGGAAAGTGAGCAGTTCTTC. As protein: CASRLTGESEQFF.

For the CDR3, the DNA is TGTGCCAGCAGCCCCGACGGTGTAAAGTCACCCCTCCACTTT. It is translated as CASSPDGVKSPLHF. The chain combines TRBV7-9 with TRBJ1-6; D remains unclear. Per germline, CDR1 SEHNR and CDR2 FQNEAQ (reference sequence). Trimming pared 5 bases from V and 10 bases from J, leaving 15 bases between. CDR3 length: 14 residues.

The chain employs TRBV15 and TRBJ2-6, with D unclear. This CDR3 spans 15 amino acids. Per germline, CDR1 LNHNV and CDR2 YYDKDF (reference sequence). With 2 bases removed from V and 1 base from J, the gap between germline ends came to 6 bases. This CDR3 reads CATSRRESGANVLTF. CDR3 sequence (DNA): TGTGCCACCAGCAGACGTGAATCTGGGGCCAACGTCCTGACTTTC.

The chain employs TRBV7-2 and TRBJ1-1; TRBD1 matches at 10 bases. Germline trimming cut 5 bases from V and 5 bases from J; bases unmatched to any gene: 11. There are 16 residues in the CDR3. Germline lookup yields CDR1 SGHTA and CDR2 FQGNSA. CDR3 in DNA: TGTGCCAGCAGCCCCCGTAGGACAGGGGGAGGGACTGAAGCTTTCTTT. This codes for CASSPRRTGGGTEAFF.

The rearrangement links TRBV10-3 to TRBJ1-5; no clear D gene. With 6 bases removed from V and 6 bases from J, the gap between germline ends came to 9 bases. The V gene's germline CDR1 is ENHRY and CDR2 SYGVKD. This CDR3 is built from 12 residues. For the CDR3, the DNA is TGTGCCATCAGGGGCTTCGGTCAGCCCCAGCATTTT. It translates to CAIRGFGQPQHF.

V is TRBV9 and J is TRBJ1-2; no clear D gene. Trimming removed 4 bases from V and 4 bases from J, with 11 bases in between. Germline values: CDR1 SGDLS, CDR2 YYNGEE. This CDR3 comprises 13 residues. The CDR3 region is CASSPRESYGYTF. The CDR3 DNA sequence: TGTGCCAGCAGCCCCCGTGAAAGCTATGGCTACACCTTC.